This record concerns one TCR beta chain sequence. The antigen remains undetermined. These data are taken from a study of cytomegalovirus exposure and HLA in healthy donors. Study summary: Clustering assigned about four fifths of the roughly 380 genotyped donors to the Caucasian-associated ancestry cluster.

CDR1 is SQVTM and CDR2 is ANQGSEA in the germline V gene. V was shortened by 4 bases and J by 4 bases, with 11 bases between the two germline ends. This CDR3 has 13 residues. Study-wide results and caveats: Excluded: some indistinguishable V segments such as TRBV6-2 and TRBV6-3.

The PCR had 60 Vbeta and 13 Jbeta primers. TCRdb keeps only in-frame clones here, not all; method: immunoSEQ multiplex PCR. The sample lists about 88,000 clones, roughly 84% seen once, with approximately 2.6% in the top ten. The source is a man under 40 in good health and CMV-seronegative. The chain links TRBV29-1 to TRBJ1-5, with a weak D call TRBD1 (5 bases). The sample was PBMCs. CDR3 region: CSVGWGGNQPQHF. DNA of the CDR3: TGCAGCGTTGGGTGGGGGGGGAATCAGCCCCAGCATTTT. Full variable domain (remainder filled in from reference TRBV29-1 and TRBJ1-5): SAVISQKPSRDICQRGTSLTIQCQVDSQVTMMFWYRQQPGQSLTLIATANQGSEATYESGFVIDKFPISRPNLTFSTLTVSNMSPEDSSIYLCSVGWGGNQPQHFGDGTRLSIL.